The text below deals with one T cell receptor (beta chain). What it recognizes is unknown. Being one base from a much bigger clone, this may be a read error. Synthesis of cDNA was carried out by template-switch 5'RACE. The reaction used 10-nucleotide random UMIs. TCRdb re-analysed the 5' RACE reads in MiXCR, keeping a single row per CDR3 protein. The sample yields approximately 50,000 distinct CDR3 sequences, around 10% seen once. V was pared by 3 bases and J by 2 bases, with 16 bases of the junction left unmatched. The CDR3 contains 18 residues. The V gene's germline CDR1 is DFQATT and CDR2 SNEGSKA (reference sequence). This sample was taken from a study of neurological immune-mediated disorders. The unsorted libraries were generated from a total of 2 million PBMCs, which had been stored in RNAlater at -80 C. Overall study results and limits: Whereas HTLV-1-associated myelopathy showed the most TCR clonal expansion, multiple sclerosis showed the least, with levels below those of healthy controls.

The sequence derives from a man aged 65 to 85 with HTLV-1-associated myelopathy (HAM/TSP). The rearrangement uses TRBV20-1 and TRBJ2-3; 8 bases map to TRBD2. Sequencing was carried out using PBMCs. DNA of the CDR3: TGCAGTGCTAGTGAGACTCTGGTACTAGCGGCCATCACAGATACGCAGTATTTT. It specifies CSASETLVLAAITDTQYF.